A selection of T cell receptor beta chains follows, all from one sample in a study of PD-L1 blockade in urothelial cancer. The protocol was immunoSEQ multiplex PCR, while the TCRdb copy is restricted to in-frame clones and leaves out a portion. The repertoire has about 76,000 clones, approximately 90% of them found once; the top ten carry about 0.94%. The sample in question was PBMCs, obtained around atezolizumab (anti-PD-L1) treatment. The receptors come from an elderly woman with urothelial cancer. The CDR3 runs from the conserved cysteine through the conserved F or W. The D gene is left open where the match is weak. Only part of the rows carry a size: once, few, many, or a class if the clone is expanded.

j_call: TRBJ1-2; v_call: TRBV5-6; d_call: TRBD1; clone_size: -; cdr3_nt: TGTGCCAGCAGCCCCCAACTGGACAGGTTCTATGGCTACACCTTC; cdr3_aa: CASSPQLDRFYGYTF
j_call: TRBJ1-5; v_call: TRBV10-2; d_call: -; clone_size: -; cdr3_nt: TGCGCCAGCCGAGACATGAGCAATCAGCCCCAGCATTTT; cdr3_aa: CASRDMSNQPQHF
j_call: TRBJ2-2; v_call: TRBV9; d_call: -; clone_size: -; cdr3_nt: TGTGCCAGCAGCCCCACGCAGGGGTCGGCCGGGGAGCTGTTTTTT; cdr3_aa: CASSPTQGSAGELFF
j_call: TRBJ2-2; v_call: TRBV5-1; d_call: TRBD2; clone_size: -; cdr3_nt: TGCGCCAGCAGCCGGGAGGGCGGGGAGCTGTTTTTT; cdr3_aa: CASSREGGELFF
j_call: TRBJ2-5; v_call: TRBV7-2; d_call: TRBD2; clone_size: -; cdr3_nt: TGTGCCAGCAGCTTAGCGACTAGCGGGAGACGAGAGACCCAGTACTTC; cdr3_aa: CASSLATSGRRETQYF
j_call: TRBJ1-2; v_call: TRBV28; d_call: -; clone_size: -; cdr3_nt: TGTGCCAGCAGTTTTCGGGACTATGGCTACACCTTC; cdr3_aa: CASSFRDYGYTF
j_call: TRBJ2-7; v_call: TRBV19; d_call: -; clone_size: -; cdr3_nt: TGTGCCAGTAGTCGGGCGGAGGAATACGAGCAGTACTTC; cdr3_aa: CASSRAEEYEQYF
j_call: TRBJ2-2; v_call: TRBV9; d_call: -; clone_size: -; cdr3_nt: TGTGCCAGCAGCGTAGTCGGCGGTGTAGGGGCCGGGGAGCTGTTTTTT; cdr3_aa: CASSVVGGVGAGELFF
j_call: TRBJ1-5; v_call: TRBV5-1; d_call: -; clone_size: -; cdr3_nt: TGCGCCAGCAGCTTGGATCTGGCAGATAATCAGCCCCAGCATTTT; cdr3_aa: CASSLDLADNQPQHF
j_call: TRBJ2-3; v_call: TRBV19; d_call: TRBD2; clone_size: -; cdr3_nt: TGTGCCAGTACCCAGGGACTAGCGGGAGGCACAGATACGCAGTATTTT; cdr3_aa: CASTQGLAGGTDTQYF
j_call: TRBJ2-2; v_call: TRBV5-1; d_call: -; clone_size: -; cdr3_nt: TGCGCCAGCAGGGGCGGGGACGCGAACACCGGGGAGCTGTTTTTT; cdr3_aa: CASRGGDANTGELFF
j_call: TRBJ1-1; v_call: TRBV9; d_call: -; clone_size: -; cdr3_nt: TGTGCCAGCAGCGTAGTGGCCAACACTGAAGCTTTCTTT; cdr3_aa: CASSVVANTEAFF
j_call: TRBJ2-1; v_call: TRBV27; d_call: TRBD2; clone_size: -; cdr3_nt: TGTGCCAGCACCCCGCATATAGCGGGAGGGGCCTACAATGAGCAGTTCTTC; cdr3_aa: CASTPHIAGGAYNEQFF
j_call: TRBJ1-4; v_call: TRBV10-3; d_call: -; clone_size: -; cdr3_nt: TGTGCCATCAGTGAGGGCGGAGCAACTAATGAAAAACTGTTTTTT; cdr3_aa: CAISEGGATNEKLFF
j_call: TRBJ2-7; v_call: TRBV6-5; d_call: TRBD2; clone_size: -; cdr3_nt: TGTGCCAGCACCTACTTAGCGGGACAAACCTACGAGCAGTACTTC; cdr3_aa: CASTYLAGQTYEQYF
j_call: TRBJ1-5; v_call: TRBV30; d_call: -; clone_size: -; cdr3_nt: TGTGCCTGGAGTGTAGCAAGCAATCAGCCCCAGCATTTT; cdr3_aa: CAWSVASNQPQHF
j_call: TRBJ2-3; v_call: TRBV18; d_call: TRBD2; clone_size: -; cdr3_nt: TGTGCCAGCTCAACGAACCCTAGCGGGACTAGCACAGATACGCAGTATTTT; cdr3_aa: CASSTNPSGTSTDTQYF
j_call: TRBJ2-5; v_call: TRBV5-4; d_call: TRBD2; clone_size: -; cdr3_nt: TGTGCCAGCAGCCCCTCTAGCGGGAGGGGGACAGAGACCCAGTACTTC; cdr3_aa: CASSPSSGRGTETQYF
j_call: TRBJ2-4; v_call: TRBV19; d_call: TRBD2; clone_size: -; cdr3_nt: TGTGCCAGTAGTATGGCTAGCGGAGCCAAAAACATTCAGTACTTC; cdr3_aa: CASSMASGAKNIQYF
j_call: TRBJ2-7; v_call: TRBV7-6; d_call: -; clone_size: -; cdr3_nt: TGTGCCAGCAGCCCTGGGGCAGGGCCCTACGAGCAGTACTTC; cdr3_aa: CASSPGAGPYEQYF
j_call: TRBJ1-1; v_call: TRBV4-2; d_call: TRBD1; clone_size: once; cdr3_nt: TGTGCCAGCAGCCAAGCACACAGGGGCCATAACACTGAAGCTTTCTTT; cdr3_aa: CASSQAHRGHNTEAFF
j_call: TRBJ1-1; v_call: TRBV29-1; d_call: -; clone_size: few; cdr3_nt: TGCAGCGTTTTGTTCCCCGACACTGAAGCTTTCTTT; cdr3_aa: CSVLFPDTEAFF
j_call: TRBJ1-4; v_call: TRBV18; d_call: -; clone_size: -; cdr3_nt: TGTGCCAGCTCGCTAGAGGGTGAAAAACTGTTTTTT; cdr3_aa: CASSLEGEKLFF
j_call: TRBJ2-2; v_call: TRBV9; d_call: TRBD2; clone_size: -; cdr3_nt: TGTGCCAGCAGCGTACCAGCGGGAGGCACCGGGGAGCTGTTTTTT; cdr3_aa: CASSVPAGGTGELFF
j_call: TRBJ2-6; v_call: TRBV14; d_call: TRBD2; clone_size: -; cdr3_nt: TGTGCCAGCAGCCAAGGCCGGGCGCGGGGGGGCATTGGGGCCAACGTCCTGACTTTC; cdr3_aa: CASSQGRARGGIGANVLTF
j_call: TRBJ2-7; v_call: TRBV6-4; d_call: -; clone_size: once; cdr3_nt: TGTGCCAGCAGTGAGGGTCCAGGGGGGACCTACGAGCAGTACTTC; cdr3_aa: CASSEGPGGTYEQYF
j_call: TRBJ1-1; v_call: TRBV5-1; d_call: TRBD1; clone_size: -; cdr3_nt: TGCGCCAGCAGCTCGTTCGGACAGGATCGGACTGAAGCTTTCTTT; cdr3_aa: CASSSFGQDRTEAFF
j_call: TRBJ2-7; v_call: TRBV2; d_call: -; clone_size: -; cdr3_nt: TGTGCCAGCAGCTTAGACAGTTCCTACGAGCAGTACTTC; cdr3_aa: CASSLDSSYEQYF
j_call: TRBJ2-7; v_call: TRBV2; d_call: -; clone_size: -; cdr3_nt: TGTGCCAGCAAGGTGGGCGGGTACTCCTACGAGCAGTACTTC; cdr3_aa: CASKVGGYSYEQYF
j_call: TRBJ2-3; v_call: TRBV6-4; d_call: TRBD1; clone_size: -; cdr3_nt: TGTGCCAGCAGGGTGACAGGGGGCGGCACAGATACGCAGTATTTT; cdr3_aa: CASRVTGGGTDTQYF
j_call: TRBJ2-1; v_call: TRBV9; d_call: TRBD2; clone_size: -; cdr3_nt: TGTGCCAGTACTAGGACTAGCGGATACAATGAGCAGTTCTTC; cdr3_aa: CASTRTSGYNEQFF
j_call: TRBJ2-7; v_call: TRBV20-1; d_call: -; clone_size: -; cdr3_nt: TGCAGTGCCCTCAGGGACGAGCAGTACTTC; cdr3_aa: CSALRDEQYF
j_call: TRBJ2-1; v_call: TRBV9; d_call: TRBD2; clone_size: -; cdr3_nt: TGTGCCAGCAGCGCCCCCCGGACGGGAGGGGTGTACAATGAGCAGTTCTTC; cdr3_aa: CASSAPRTGGVYNEQFF
j_call: TRBJ2-3; v_call: TRBV28; d_call: -; clone_size: -; cdr3_nt: TGTGCCAGTAAGACAGGCGATCATACTGATACGCAGTATTTT; cdr3_aa: CASKTGDHTDTQYF
j_call: TRBJ2-5; v_call: TRBV6-1; d_call: -; clone_size: -; cdr3_nt: TGTGCCAGCAGGGACGGGGACTGGGGGGAGACCCAGTACTTC; cdr3_aa: CASRDGDWGETQYF
j_call: TRBJ2-2; v_call: TRBV11-2; d_call: -; clone_size: -; cdr3_nt: TGTGCCAGCAGCCTCGACTGGAACACCGGGGAGCTGTTTTTT; cdr3_aa: CASSLDWNTGELFF
j_call: TRBJ1-2; v_call: TRBV11-1; d_call: TRBD1; clone_size: -; cdr3_nt: TGTGCCAGCAGCTCTAGGACAGGGTTTGATGGCTACACCTTC; cdr3_aa: CASSSRTGFDGYTF
j_call: TRBJ1-2; v_call: TRBV28; d_call: TRBD1; clone_size: -; cdr3_nt: TGTGCCAGCAGGCTTGAGGGGGCGACTAACTATGGCTACACCTTC; cdr3_aa: CASRLEGATNYGYTF
j_call: TRBJ2-6; v_call: TRBV10-3; d_call: -; clone_size: -; cdr3_nt: TGTGCCATCAGTGGGACAGCCTCTGGGGCCAACGTCCTGACTTTC; cdr3_aa: CAISGTASGANVLTF
j_call: TRBJ1-1; v_call: TRBV5-1; d_call: -; clone_size: -; cdr3_nt: TGCGCCAGCAGCTTGGCCCGTCAGATGAACACTGAAGCTTTCTTT; cdr3_aa: CASSLARQMNTEAFF
j_call: TRBJ2-1; v_call: TRBV9; d_call: TRBD2; clone_size: -; cdr3_nt: TGTGCCAGCAGCGCCAGACACGGGAGGACCAGCTCCTACAATGAGCAGTTCTTC; cdr3_aa: CASSARHGRTSSYNEQFF
j_call: TRBJ2-1; v_call: TRBV6-1; d_call: -; clone_size: -; cdr3_nt: TGTGCCAGCAGTGAGAGGGCAGGGCAGTTCTTC; cdr3_aa: CASSERAGQFF
j_call: TRBJ2-7; v_call: TRBV25-1; d_call: -; clone_size: -; cdr3_nt: TGTGCCAGCAGTGATTCGGGAGTACTATACGAGCAGTACTTC; cdr3_aa: CASSDSGVLYEQYF